The 2 T cell receptor beta chains listed next were all sequenced from one sample in a study of vaccination and CD4 T cells after COVID-19. No antigen is known for these receptors. Treatment: approximately 9-day PBMC culture with coronavirus spike peptide pools or control peptides (ViraFEST assay). The Oncomine TCR Beta short-read assay was what sequenced the DNA obtained from cultured CD4+ T cells. TCRdb re-analysed the PCR reads in MiXCR, keeping a single row per CDR3 protein. The table lists roughly 28,000 distinct CDR3 sequences, roughly 50% of them singletons. This sample comprised CD4+ T cells from blood, cultured in vitro, obtained before SARS-CoV-2 vaccination. Source of these receptors: a human donor who received a COVID-19 vaccine.

The chain combines TRBV7-2 with TRBJ1-6; D remains unclear. The V end was cut by 5 bases, the J end by 0 bases, with 8 bases between. The CDR3 runs 15 residues. Germline assignment: CDR1 SGHTA and CDR2 FQGNSA. The CDR3 loop is CASSLPRSYNSPLHF. The CDR3, as DNA: TGTGCCAGCAGCCTCCCCCGCTCCTATAATTCACCCCTCCACTTT.

A few counts support this clonotype. The chain couples TRBV12-5 to TRBJ1-2; possible D gene TRBD1, 5 bases. V was pared by 5 bases and J by 0 bases, with 19 bases between. CDR1 LGHNT and CDR2 FRNRAP come from the germline V gene. This CDR3 has 17 residues. The DNA of the CDR3 is TGTGCTAGTGGTCCTACCGTGGGGCGTCAAGCTAACTATGGCTACACCTTC. Translation gives CASGPTVGRQANYGYTF.